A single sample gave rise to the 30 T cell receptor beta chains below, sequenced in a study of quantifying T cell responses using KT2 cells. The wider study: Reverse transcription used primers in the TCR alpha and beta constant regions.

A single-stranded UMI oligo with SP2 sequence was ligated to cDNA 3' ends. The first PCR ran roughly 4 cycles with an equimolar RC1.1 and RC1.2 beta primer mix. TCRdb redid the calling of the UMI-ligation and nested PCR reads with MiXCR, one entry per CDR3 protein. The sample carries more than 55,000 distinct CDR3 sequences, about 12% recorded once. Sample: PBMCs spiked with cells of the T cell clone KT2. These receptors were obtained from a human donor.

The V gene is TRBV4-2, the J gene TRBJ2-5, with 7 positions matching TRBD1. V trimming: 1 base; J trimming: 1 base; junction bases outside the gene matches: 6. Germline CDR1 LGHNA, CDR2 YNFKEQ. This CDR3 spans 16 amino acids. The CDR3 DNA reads TGTGCCAGCAGCCAAGGTTTACAGGGGACCCAAGAGACCCAGTACTTC. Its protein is CASSQGLQGTQETQYF.

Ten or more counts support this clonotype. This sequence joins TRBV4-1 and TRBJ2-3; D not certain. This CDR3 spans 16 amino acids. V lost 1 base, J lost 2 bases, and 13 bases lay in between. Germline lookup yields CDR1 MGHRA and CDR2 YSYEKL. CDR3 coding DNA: TGCGCCAGCAGCCAAGCCGGCTCTGAGCACACAGATACGCAGTATTTT. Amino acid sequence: CASSQAGSEHTDTQYF.

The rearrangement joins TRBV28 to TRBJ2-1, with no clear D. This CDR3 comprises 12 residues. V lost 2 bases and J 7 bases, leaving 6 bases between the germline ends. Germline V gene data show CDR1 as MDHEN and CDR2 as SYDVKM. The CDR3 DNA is TGTGCCAGCAGTTTAATCGGGAATGAGCAGTTCTTC. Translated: CASSLIGNEQFF.

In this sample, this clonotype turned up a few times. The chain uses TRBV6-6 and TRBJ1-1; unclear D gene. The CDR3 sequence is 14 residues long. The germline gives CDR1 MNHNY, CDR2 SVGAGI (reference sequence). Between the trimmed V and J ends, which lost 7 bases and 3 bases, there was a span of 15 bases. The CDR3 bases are TGTGCCAGCATGCCTCAAGGAGGCTACACTGAAGCTTTCTTT. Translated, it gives CASMPQGGYTEAFF.

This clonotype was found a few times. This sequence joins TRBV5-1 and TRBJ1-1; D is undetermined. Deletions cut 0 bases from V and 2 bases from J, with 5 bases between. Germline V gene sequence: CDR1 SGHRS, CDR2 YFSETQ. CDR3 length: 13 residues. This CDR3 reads CASSLGSNTEAFF. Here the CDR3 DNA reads TGCGCCAGCAGCTTGGGCAGCAACACTGAAGCTTTCTTT.

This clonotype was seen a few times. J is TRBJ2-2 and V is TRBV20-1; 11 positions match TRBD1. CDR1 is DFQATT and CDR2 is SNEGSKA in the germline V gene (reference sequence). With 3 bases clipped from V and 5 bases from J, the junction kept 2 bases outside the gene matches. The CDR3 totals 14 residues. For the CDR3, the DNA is TGCAGTGCTAGGGGACAGGGGGGAACCGGGGAGCTGTTTTTT. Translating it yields CSARGQGGTGELFF.

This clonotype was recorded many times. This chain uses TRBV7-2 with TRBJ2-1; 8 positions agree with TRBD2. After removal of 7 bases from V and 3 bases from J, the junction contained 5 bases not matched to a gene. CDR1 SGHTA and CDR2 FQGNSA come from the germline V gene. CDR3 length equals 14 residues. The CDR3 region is CASTRSGSYNEQFF. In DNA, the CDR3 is TGTGCCAGCACCAGAAGCGGGAGCTACAATGAGCAGTTCTTC.

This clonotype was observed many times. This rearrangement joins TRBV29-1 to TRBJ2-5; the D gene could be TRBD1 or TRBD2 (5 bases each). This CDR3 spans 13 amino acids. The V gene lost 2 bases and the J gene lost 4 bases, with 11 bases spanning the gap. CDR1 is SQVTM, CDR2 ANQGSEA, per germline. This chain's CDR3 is CSVEKTGPETQYF. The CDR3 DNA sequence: TGCAGCGTTGAAAAGACGGGACCAGAGACCCAGTACTTC.

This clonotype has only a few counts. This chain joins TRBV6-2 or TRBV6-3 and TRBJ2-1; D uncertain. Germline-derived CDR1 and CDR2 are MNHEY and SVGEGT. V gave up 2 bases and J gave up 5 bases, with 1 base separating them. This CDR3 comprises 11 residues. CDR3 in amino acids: CASSYDNEQFF. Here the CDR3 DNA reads TGTGCCAGCAGTTACGACAATGAGCAGTTCTTC.

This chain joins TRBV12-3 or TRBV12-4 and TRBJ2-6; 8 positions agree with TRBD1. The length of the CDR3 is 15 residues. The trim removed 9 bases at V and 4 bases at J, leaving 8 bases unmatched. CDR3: CASLDRAPGANVLTF. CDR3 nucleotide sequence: TGTGCCAGTCTGGACAGGGCTCCCGGGGCCAACGTCCTGACTTTC.

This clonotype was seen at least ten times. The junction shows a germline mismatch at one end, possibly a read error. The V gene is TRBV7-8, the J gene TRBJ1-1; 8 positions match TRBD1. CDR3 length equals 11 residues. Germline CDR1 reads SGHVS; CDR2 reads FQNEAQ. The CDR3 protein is CASSLGTGPVF. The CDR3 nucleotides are TGTGCCAGCAGCCTAGGGACAGGACCCGTCTTT. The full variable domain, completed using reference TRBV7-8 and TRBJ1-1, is GAGVSQSPRYKVAKRGQDVALRCDPISGHVSLFWYQQALGQGPEFLTYFQNEAQLDKSGLPSDRFFAERPEGSVSTLKIQRTQQEDSAVYLCASSLGTGPVFGQGTRLTVV.

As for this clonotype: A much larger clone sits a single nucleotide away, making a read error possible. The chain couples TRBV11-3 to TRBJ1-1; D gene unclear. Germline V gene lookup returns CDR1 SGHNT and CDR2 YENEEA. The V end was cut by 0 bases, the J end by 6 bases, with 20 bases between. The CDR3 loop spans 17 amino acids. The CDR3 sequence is CASSLDGRPPYGAEAFF. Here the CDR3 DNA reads TGTGCCAGCAGCTTAGACGGAAGGCCCCCCTACGGCGCTGAAGCTTTCTTT.

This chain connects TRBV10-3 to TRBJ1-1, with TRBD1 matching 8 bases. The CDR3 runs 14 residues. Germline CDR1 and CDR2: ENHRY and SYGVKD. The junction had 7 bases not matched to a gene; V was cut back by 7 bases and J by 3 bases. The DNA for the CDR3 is TGTGCCATCATGAAGACAGGGGAGGACACTGAAGCTTTCTTT. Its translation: CAIMKTGEDTEAFF.

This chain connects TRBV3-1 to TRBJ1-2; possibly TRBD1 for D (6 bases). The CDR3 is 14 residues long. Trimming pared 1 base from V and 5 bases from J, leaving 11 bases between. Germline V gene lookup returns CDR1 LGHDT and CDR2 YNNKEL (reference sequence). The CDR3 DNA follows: TGTGCCAGCAGCCAAGGGACAGCAATTTATGGCTACACCTTC. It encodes CASSQGTAIYGYTF.

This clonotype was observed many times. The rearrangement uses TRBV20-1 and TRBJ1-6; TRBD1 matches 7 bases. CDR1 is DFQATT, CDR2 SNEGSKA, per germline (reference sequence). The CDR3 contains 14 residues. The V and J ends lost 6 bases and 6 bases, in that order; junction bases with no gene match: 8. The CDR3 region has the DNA TGCAGTGCAACCAGGACAGGCGGTAATTCACCCCTCCACTTT. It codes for CSATRTGGNSPLHF.

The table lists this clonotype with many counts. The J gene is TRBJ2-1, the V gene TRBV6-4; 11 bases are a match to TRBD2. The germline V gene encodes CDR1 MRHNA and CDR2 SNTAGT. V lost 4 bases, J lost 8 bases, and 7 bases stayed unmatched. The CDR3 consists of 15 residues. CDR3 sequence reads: CASSVLAGAGDEQFF. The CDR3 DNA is TGTGCCAGCAGTGTACTAGCGGGAGCTGGGGATGAGCAGTTCTTC.

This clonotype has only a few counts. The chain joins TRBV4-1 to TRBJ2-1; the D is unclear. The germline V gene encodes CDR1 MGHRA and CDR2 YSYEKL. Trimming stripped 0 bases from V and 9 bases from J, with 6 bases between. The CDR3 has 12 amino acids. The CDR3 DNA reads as TGCGCCAGCAGCCAAGATACCGGTGAGCAGTTCTTC. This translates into CASSQDTGEQFF.

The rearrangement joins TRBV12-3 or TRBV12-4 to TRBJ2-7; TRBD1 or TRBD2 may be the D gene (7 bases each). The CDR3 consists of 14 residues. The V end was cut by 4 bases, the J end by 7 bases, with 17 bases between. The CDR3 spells CASSSRGGPVEQYF. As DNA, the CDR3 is TGTGCCAGCAGTTCCAGGGGGGGGCCGGTTGAGCAGTACTTC.

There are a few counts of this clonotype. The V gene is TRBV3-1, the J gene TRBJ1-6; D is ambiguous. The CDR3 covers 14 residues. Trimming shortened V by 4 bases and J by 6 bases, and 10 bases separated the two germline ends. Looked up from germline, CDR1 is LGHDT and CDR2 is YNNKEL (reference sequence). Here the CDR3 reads CASSPTQANSPLHF. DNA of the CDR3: TGTGCCAGCAGCCCGACCCAAGCTAATTCACCCCTCCACTTT.

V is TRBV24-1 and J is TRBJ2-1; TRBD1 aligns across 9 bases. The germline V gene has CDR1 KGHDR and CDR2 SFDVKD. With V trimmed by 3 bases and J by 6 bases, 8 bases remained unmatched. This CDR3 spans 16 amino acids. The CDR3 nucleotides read TGTGCCACCAGTGATCCCGGGACAGGGTTCGGCAATGAGCAGTTCTTC. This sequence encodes CATSDPGTGFGNEQFF.

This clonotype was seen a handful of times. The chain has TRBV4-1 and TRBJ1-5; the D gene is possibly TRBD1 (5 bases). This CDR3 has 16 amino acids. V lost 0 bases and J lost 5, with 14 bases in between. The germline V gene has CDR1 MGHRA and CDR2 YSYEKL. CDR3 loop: CASSQDPGRGDQPQHF. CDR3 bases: TGCGCCAGCAGCCAAGATCCTGGGAGGGGTGATCAGCCCCAGCATTTT.

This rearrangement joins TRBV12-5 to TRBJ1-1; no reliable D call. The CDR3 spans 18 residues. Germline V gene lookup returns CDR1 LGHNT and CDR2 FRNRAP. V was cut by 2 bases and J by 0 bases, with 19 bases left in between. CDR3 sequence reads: CASGLQTLGRRVNTEAFF. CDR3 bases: TGTGCTAGTGGTTTGCAAACGCTCGGCAGGAGGGTGAACACTGAAGCTTTCTTT.

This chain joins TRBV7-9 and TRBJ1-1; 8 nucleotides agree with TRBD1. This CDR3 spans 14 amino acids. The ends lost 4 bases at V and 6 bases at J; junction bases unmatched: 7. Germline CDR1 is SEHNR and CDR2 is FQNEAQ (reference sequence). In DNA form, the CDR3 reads TGTGCCAGCAGCTCCAACAGGGGGAGTGCTGAAGCTTTCTTT. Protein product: CASSSNRGSAEAFF.

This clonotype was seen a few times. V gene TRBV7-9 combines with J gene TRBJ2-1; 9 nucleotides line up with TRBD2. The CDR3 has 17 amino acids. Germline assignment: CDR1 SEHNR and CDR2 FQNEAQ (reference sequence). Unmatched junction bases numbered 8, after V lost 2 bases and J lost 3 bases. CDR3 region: CASSLPLRLAVYNEQFF. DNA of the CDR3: TGTGCCAGCAGCTTACCCCTCCGACTAGCGGTCTACAATGAGCAGTTCTTC.

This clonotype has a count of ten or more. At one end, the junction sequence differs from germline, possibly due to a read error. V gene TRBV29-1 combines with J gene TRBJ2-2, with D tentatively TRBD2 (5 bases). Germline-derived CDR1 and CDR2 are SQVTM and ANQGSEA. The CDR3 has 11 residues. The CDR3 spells CSVEDFGELFF. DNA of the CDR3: TGCAGCGTTGAAGATTTCGGGGAACTGTTTTTT.

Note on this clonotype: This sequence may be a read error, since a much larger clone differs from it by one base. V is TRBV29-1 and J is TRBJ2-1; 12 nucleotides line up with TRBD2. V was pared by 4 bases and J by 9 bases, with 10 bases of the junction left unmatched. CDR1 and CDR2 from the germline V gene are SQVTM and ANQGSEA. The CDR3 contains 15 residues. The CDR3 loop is CSVVGASGRAFEQFF. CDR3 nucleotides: TGCAGCGTTGTCGGGGCTAGCGGGAGGGCTTTTGAGCAGTTCTTC.

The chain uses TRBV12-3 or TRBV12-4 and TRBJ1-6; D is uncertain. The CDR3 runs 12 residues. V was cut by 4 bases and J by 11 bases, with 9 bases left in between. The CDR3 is CASSSEGAPLHF. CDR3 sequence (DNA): TGTGCCAGCAGTTCCGAGGGCGCACCCCTCCACTTT.

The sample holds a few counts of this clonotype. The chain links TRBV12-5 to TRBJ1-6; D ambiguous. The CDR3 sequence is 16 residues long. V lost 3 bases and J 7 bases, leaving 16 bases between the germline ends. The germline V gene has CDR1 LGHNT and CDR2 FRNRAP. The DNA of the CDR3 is TGTGCTAGTGGTTTCAGGTCTTCAGTGGGCAATTCACCCCTCCACTTT. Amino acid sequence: CASGFRSSVGNSPLHF.

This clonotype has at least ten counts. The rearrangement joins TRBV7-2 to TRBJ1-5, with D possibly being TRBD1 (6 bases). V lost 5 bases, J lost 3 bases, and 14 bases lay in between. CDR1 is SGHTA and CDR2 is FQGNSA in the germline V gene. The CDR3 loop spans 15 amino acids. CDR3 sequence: CASSTRAGANQPQHF. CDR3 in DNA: TGTGCCAGCAGCACTAGAGCAGGGGCCAATCAGCCCCAGCATTTT.

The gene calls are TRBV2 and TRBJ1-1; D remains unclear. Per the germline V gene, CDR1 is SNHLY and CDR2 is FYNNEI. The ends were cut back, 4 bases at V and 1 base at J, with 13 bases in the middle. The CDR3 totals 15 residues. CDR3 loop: CASSARTGANTEAFF. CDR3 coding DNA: TGTGCCAGCAGTGCACGGACGGGAGCGAACACTGAAGCTTTCTTT.